What follows is one TCR beta chain and its context. This clonotype was observed many times. Its specific antigen is unknown. Base qualities are not provided; no much larger clone lies one nucleotide away. From the germline V gene, CDR1 is MNHEY and CDR2 is SVGAGI. Trimmed from V: 5 bases; trimmed from J: 3 bases; junction bases lacking a gene match: 5. From the cysteine up to the phenylalanine, the CDR3 has a length of 15 residues. Only CDR3 DNA is held: 45 bases, read in frame from base 1. This specimen comes from a study of human T cells and chemical hapten exposure (dated by TCRdb to about 2021). The study in broad terms: For sensitization, 2% DPC in acetone was applied to a roughly 2 cm by roughly 2 cm area of upper inner arm skin. The study tracked peripheral blood TCR repertoire changes in vivo during primary and secondary sensitization to the hapten diphenylcyclopropenone (DPC) in alopecia patients. Patch tests used Finn chambers with 0.01% DPC on the upper back, scored after 6 days by International Contact Dermatitis Research Group standards. The patient cohort, mostly female, included alopecia areata with under or over 50% scalp involvement, alopecia totalis and alopecia universalis. Blood for TCR sequencing was provided by twenty-nine alopecia patients at one to four time points (pre-sensitization, 2, 6 and 24 weeks). Patients additionally received weekly therapeutic DPC doses to the scalp throughout the roughly 25-week study period. The libraries were sequenced as a pool, and the TCR yield per sample differed mostly because of small variations in library volumes within the pool. Blood samples were taken from patients before sensitization (week 0) and then at 2, 6 and about 24 weeks after DPC sensitization. What the study reported, not specific to this receptor: Expanded TCRs formed significantly more large CDR3 similarity clusters than pre-sensitization or healthy control sets, consistent with antigen-driven responses. The number of PT1 expanded TCRs positively correlated with patch test score, significant at thresholds 8, 16 and 32 but not 4. DPC sensitization did not change how many TCRs were above 1 in 1000 frequency, and no evidence was found of alterations in global repertoire structure. Because every patient had alopecia, a presumed autoimmune disease, the patients' immune response might differ from that of healthy individuals. Repeated subsampling changed both the strength of the expansion versus patch-test correlation and the threshold at which the correlation became significant.

In light of the paper, this sample's time point label describes: patch test 3, about 24 weeks after DPC sensitization. This sample's treatment or condition label indicates: therapeutic diphenylcyclopropenone sensitization with weekly scalp DPC. Blood at each patch-test visit was drawn before the patch test was applied. Patients were eligible if aged 18 to 70, diagnosed with alopecia and judged suitable for DPC therapy, and pregnant patients were excluded. Total RNA was extracted from unfractionated whole blood collected in Tempus Blood RNA tubes. Libraries were made using RACE. TCRdb records NextSeq 500 as the sequencer. During library preparation, unique molecular identifiers were attached to individual cDNA molecules so that TCRs could be counted in a quantitative, reproducible way. Both TCR alpha and TCR beta chains were sequenced from each blood RNA sample. The original pipeline was this. The median number of TCRs per sample was around 100,000, ranging from roughly 23,224 to 690,600. The Decombinator software suite was used to annotate the V, J and CDR3 of the TCR reads. Every sample was subsampled to the same number of TCRs (28,000) for the PS versus PT1 abundance plots. Expanded TCRs were defined as absent before sensitization and observed at least eight times at the 2-week time point. The raw public data were reprocessed by TCRdb itself: fastp quality trimming at Q25, MiXCR clonotype calling, in-frame beta chains only. Rows matching on CDR3 protein sequence are summarized as one entry with the most common DNA and genes. TCRdb, not the original authors, processed these V and J calls. Within this sample are some 71,000 distinct CDR3 sequences, with more than 9.5% of them counted one time only. Approximately 1.4% of the sample is taken by the ten largest.

This receptor was identified in a woman aged 45-65 years with alopecia areata. Some clones in this sample may be carry-over from other donors' samples. The specimen was whole blood, collected in connection with sensitization to the hapten diphenylcyclopropenone (DPC). The chain employs TRBV6-5 and TRBJ2-3; TRBD1 agrees with 10 junctional bases. The nucleotide sequence is TGTGCCAGCAGTAAACGGACAGGGGGAACAGATACGCAGTATTTT. Its protein reads: CASSKRTGGTDTQYF.